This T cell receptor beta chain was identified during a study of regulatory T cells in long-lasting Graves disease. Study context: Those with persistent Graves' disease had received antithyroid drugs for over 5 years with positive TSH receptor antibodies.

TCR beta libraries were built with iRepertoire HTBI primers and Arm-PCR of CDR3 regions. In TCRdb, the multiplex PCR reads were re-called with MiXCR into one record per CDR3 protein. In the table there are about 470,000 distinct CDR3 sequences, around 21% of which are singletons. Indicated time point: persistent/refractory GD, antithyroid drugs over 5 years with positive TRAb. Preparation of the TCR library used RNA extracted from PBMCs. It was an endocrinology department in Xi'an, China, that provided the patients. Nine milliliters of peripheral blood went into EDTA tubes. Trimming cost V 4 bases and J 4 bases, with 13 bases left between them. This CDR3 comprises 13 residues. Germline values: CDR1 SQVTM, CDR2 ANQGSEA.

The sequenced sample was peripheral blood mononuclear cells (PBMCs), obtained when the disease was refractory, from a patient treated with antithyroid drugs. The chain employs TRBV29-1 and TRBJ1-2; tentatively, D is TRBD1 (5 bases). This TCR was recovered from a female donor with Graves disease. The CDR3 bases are TGCAGCGTTGGCCCCCAGGGACCCTATGGCTACACCTTC. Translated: CSVGPQGPYGYTF.